This TCR beta chain was identified in a study of graft-versus-host responses after intestinal transplantation. The study's findings and limits: Among circulating GvH clones, peak levels were associated with early post-transplant declines in HvG clones.

Plating of some 200,000 CFSE-labeled responder cells was done together with some 200,000 irradiated, violet-dye-labeled stimulator cells. J lost 2 bases, V lost 5 bases, and 4 bases had no gene match. Germline V gene lookup returns CDR1 MNHEY and CDR2 SVGAGI. There are 15 residues in the CDR3. This clone is medium-sized (0.01 to 0.1%). Measured with immunoSEQ multiplex PCR; TCRdb has only the in-frame clones, and not every one. Altogether around 14,000 clones are present, around 33% being singletons, with the ten largest covering roughly 1.9%. The rearrangement uses TRBV6-5 and TRBJ1-3; 9 positions match TRBD1. This clonotype was obtained from a human patient who received an intestinal transplant. Sequenced here: alloreactive CD8+ T cells from a mixed lymphocyte reaction culture, sampled before intestinal transplant. Noted subset: CFSE-low proliferating T cells sorted from roughly six-day pre-transplant mixed lymphocyte reaction (GvH or HvG direction). The CDR3 spells CASSTGTGTGNTIYF. The CDR3 DNA follows: TGTGCCAGCAGTACAGGGACAGGGACTGGAAACACCATATATTTT.